The entry below gives a single TCR beta chain sequence along with its context. cDNA prepared by RNA extraction and subsequent reverse transcription served as the template for sequencing. Using immunoSEQ multiplex PCR, the repertoire was profiled, and TCRdb retains in-frame clones only, with some absent. Of roughly 200,000 clones listed, more than 60% are singletons. This entry is derived from a study of CD8+ T cells in alopecia areata. Germline lookup yields CDR1 SQVTM and CDR2 ANQGSEA. Trimming shortened V by 4 bases and J by 9 bases, and 13 bases separated the two germline ends. The CDR3 is made up of 12 amino acids.

The source is a human donor with alopecia areata. The chain joins TRBV29-1 to TRBJ2-1, with D unresolved. Sequenced material: CD4+ T cells sorted from blood, taken at week 0. DNA for the CDR3: TGCAGCGTTGGAAGAGAAGTGGGTGAGCAGTTCTTC. Its translation is CSVGREVGEQFF.